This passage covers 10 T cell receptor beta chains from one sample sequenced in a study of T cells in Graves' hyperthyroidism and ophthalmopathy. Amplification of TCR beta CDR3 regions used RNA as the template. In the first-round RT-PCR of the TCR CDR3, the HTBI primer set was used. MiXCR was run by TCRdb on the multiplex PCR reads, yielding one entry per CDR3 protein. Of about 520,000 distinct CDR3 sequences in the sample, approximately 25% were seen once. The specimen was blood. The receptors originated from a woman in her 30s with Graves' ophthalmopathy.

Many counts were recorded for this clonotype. The CDR3 nucleotides are TGTGCCAGCAGTTTTTCCACCTACGAGCAGTACTTC. Translated, it gives CASSFSTYEQYF. The rearrangement joins TRBV6-2 or TRBV6-3 to TRBJ2-7; no clear D. Germline V gene lookup returns CDR1 MNHEY and CDR2 SVGEGT. The V end lost 4 bases, the J end lost 2 bases, and 6 bases lay between the germline ends. The CDR3 runs to 12 residues.

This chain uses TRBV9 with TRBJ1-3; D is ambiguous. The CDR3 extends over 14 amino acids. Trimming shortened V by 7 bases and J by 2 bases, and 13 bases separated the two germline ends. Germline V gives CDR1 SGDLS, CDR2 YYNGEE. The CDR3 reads CASGRPDTGNTIYF. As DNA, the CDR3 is TGTGCCAGCGGCCGACCAGATACTGGAAACACCATATATTTT.

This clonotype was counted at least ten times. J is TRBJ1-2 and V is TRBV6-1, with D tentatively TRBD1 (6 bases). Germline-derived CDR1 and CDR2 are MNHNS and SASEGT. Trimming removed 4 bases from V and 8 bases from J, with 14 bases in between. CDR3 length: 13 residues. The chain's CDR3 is CASSGGQLMGYTF. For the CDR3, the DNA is TGTGCCAGCAGTGGCGGACAGCTTATGGGCTACACCTTC.

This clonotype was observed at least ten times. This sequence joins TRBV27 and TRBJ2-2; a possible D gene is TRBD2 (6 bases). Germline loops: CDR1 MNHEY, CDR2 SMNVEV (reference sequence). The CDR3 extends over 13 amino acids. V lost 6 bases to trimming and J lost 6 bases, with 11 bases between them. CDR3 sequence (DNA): TGTGCCAGCAGAGGGACGGGGGCCGGGGAGCTGTTTTTT. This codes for CASRGTGAGELFF.

The CDR3 DNA sequence: TGCGCCAGCACCAGAATTCCAGGGTCCTCTGGAAACACCATATATTTT. Translation: CASTRIPGSSGNTIYF. V gene TRBV4-1 combines with J gene TRBJ1-3, with TRBD1 as a possible D gene (5 bases). The CDR3 runs to 16 residues. The germline V gene has CDR1 MGHRA and CDR2 YSYEKL. Between the trimmed V and J ends, which lost 7 bases and 0 bases, there was a span of 16 bases.

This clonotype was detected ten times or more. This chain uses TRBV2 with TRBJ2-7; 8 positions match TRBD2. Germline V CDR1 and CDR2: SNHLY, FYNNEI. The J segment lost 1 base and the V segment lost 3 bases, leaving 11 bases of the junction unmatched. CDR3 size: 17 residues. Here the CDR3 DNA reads TGTGCCAGCAGTGATTTTGGGATTAGCGGGATGTCCTACGAGCAGTACTTC. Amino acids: CASSDFGISGMSYEQYF.

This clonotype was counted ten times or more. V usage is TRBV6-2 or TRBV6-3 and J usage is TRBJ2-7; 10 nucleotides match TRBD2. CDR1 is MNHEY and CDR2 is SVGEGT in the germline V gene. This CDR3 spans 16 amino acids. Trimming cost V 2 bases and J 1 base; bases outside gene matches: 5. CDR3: CASSYRGSGGSYEQYF. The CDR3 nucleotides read TGTGCCAGCAGTTACCGCGGTAGCGGGGGGTCCTACGAGCAGTACTTC.

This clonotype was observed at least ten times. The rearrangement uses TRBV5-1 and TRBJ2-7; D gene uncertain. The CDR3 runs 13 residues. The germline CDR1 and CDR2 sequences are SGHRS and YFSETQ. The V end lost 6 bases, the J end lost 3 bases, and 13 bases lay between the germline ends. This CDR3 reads CASTAGNLYEQYF. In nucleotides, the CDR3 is TGCGCCAGCACCGCTGGGAATCTCTACGAGCAGTACTTC. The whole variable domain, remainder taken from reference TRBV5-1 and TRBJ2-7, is KAGVTQTPRYLIKTRGQQVTLSCSPISGHRSVSWYQQTPGQGLQFLFEYFSETQRNKGNFPGRFSGRQFSNSRSEMNVSTLELGDSALYLCASTAGNLYEQYFGPGTRLTVT.

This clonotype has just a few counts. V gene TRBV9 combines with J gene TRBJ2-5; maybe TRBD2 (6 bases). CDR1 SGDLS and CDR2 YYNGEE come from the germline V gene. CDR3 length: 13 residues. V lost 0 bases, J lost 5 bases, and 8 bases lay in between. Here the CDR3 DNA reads TGTGCCAGCAGCGTAGGAAGCGGGGAGACCCAGTACTTC. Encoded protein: CASSVGSGETQYF.

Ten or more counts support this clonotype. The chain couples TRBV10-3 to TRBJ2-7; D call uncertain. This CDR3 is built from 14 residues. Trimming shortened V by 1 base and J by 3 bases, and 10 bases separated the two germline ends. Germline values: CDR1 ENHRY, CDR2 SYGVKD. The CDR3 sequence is CAISELSRSYEQYF. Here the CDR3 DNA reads TGTGCCATCAGTGAGTTGAGCAGAAGCTACGAGCAGTACTTC.